This T cell receptor beta chain was observed in a study of prognosis after radiotherapy for stage I lung cancer. The wider study: Individuals with stage I non-small cell lung cancer joined the cohort between early 2018 and early 2019.

This clonotype came up many times. Genomic DNA was subjected to two-round multiplex PCR for amplification of TCR beta CDR3. Amplification during the initial PCR round employed primers specific to each TRBV and TRBJ gene. TCRdb used MiXCR to reprocess the multiplex PCR reads, holding one entry per CDR3 protein. The profile shows 30,000 to 40,000 distinct CDR3 sequences, around 35% of them singletons. Trimming removed 2 bases from V and 5 bases from J, with 18 bases in between. The CDR3 consists of 16 residues. Germline CDR1 and CDR2: SGHVS and FQNEAQ. The gene calls are TRBV7-8 and TRBJ1-1; D is possibly TRBD1 (6 bases). Sample: PBMCs, taken before or after stereotactic body radiation therapy (not recorded which). This TCR was sampled from a donor over 45 with non-small cell lung cancer. CDR3 sequence (DNA): TGTGCCAGCAGCTTAAGGGGGGGTTCGGCGGAAACTGAAGCTTTCTTT. This codes for CASSLRGGSAETEAFF.